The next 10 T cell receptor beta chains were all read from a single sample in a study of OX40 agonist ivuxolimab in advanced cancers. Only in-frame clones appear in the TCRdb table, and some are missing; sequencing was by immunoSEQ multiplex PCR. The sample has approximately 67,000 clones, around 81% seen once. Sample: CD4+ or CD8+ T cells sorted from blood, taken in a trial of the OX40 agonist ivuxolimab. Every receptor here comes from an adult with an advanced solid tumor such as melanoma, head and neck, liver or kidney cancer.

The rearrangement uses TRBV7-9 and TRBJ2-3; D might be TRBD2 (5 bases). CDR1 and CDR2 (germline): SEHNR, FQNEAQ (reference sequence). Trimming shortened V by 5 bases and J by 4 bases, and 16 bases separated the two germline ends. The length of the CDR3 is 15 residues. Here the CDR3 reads CASSLARAAPDTQYF. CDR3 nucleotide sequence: TGTGCCAGCAGCCTGGCGAGGGCGGCACCAGATACGCAGTATTTT.

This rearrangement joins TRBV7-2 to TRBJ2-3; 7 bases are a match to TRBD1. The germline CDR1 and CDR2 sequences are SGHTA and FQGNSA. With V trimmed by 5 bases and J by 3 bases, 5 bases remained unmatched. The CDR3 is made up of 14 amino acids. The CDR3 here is CASSPNRGTDTQYF. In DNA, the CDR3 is TGTGCCAGCAGCCCGAACAGGGGAACAGATACGCAGTATTTT.

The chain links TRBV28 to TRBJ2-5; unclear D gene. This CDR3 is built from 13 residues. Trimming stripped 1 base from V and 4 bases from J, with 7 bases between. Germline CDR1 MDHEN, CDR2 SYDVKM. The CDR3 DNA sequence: TGTGCCAGCAGTTTATCTCGAGGAGAGACCCAGTACTTC. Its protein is CASSLSRGETQYF.

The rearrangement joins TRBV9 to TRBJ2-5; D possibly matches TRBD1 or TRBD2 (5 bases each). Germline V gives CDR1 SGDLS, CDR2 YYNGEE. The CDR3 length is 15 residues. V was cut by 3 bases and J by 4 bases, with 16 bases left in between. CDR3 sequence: CASSARGDGTETQYF. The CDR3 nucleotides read TGTGCCAGCAGCGCCAGAGGGGATGGGACAGAGACCCAGTACTTC.

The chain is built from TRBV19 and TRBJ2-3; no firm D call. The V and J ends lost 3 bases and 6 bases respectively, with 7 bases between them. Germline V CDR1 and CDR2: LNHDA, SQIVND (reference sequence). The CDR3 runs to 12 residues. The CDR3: CASSIFGDTQYF. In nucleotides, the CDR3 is TGTGCCAGTAGTATTTTCGGGGATACGCAGTATTTT.

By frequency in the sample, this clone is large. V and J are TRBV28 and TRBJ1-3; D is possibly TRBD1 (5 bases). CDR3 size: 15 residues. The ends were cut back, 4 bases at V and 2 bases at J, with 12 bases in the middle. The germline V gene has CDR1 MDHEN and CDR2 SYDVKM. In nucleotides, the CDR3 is TGTGCCAGCAGTTCCTCGTCAGGGCCTGGAAACACCATATATTTT. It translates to CASSSSSGPGNTIYF.

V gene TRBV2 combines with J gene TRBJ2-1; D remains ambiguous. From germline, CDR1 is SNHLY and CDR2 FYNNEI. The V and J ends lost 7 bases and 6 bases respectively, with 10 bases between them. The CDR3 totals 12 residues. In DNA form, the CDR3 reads TGTGCCAGCACGAGACTTGGCAATGAGCAGTTCTTC. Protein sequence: CASTRLGNEQFF.

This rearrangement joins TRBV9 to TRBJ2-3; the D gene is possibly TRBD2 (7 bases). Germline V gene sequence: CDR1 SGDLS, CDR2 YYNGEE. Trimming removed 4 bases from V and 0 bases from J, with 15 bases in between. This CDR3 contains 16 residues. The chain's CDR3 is CASSSRGGDSTDTQYF. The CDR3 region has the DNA TGTGCCAGCAGCTCTCGAGGGGGGGATAGCACAGATACGCAGTATTTT.

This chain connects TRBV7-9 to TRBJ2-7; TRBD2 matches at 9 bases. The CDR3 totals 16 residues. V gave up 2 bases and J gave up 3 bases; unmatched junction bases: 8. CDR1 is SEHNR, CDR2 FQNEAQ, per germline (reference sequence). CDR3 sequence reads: CASSLSLSGGSYEQYF. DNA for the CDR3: TGTGCCAGCAGCTTAAGCCTCAGCGGGGGGAGCTACGAGCAGTACTTC.

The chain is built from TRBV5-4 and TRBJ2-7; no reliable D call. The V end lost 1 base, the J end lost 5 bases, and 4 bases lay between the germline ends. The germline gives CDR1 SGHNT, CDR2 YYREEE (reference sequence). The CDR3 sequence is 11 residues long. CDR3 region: CASSLRNEQYF. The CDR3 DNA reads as TGTGCCAGCAGCTTGAGGAACGAGCAGTACTTC.